These T cell receptor beta chains were read from a single sample in a study of CD8 T cells in ankylosing spondylitis. TCRdb called the 5' RACE reads again in MiXCR, with one record for every CDR3 protein. The sample carries a few hundred thousand distinct CDR3 sequences, approximately 20% recorded once. Input material: blood, either unsorted or a sorted T cell fraction (not recorded which). These receptors came from a male donor with ankylosing spondylitis. Each CDR3 is given with its conserved first and last residue. D genes are given only for firm matches. Size is omitted from some rows. Given values are once, few, many or a class for expanded clones.

v_gene: TRBV24-1
j_gene: TRBJ2-7
d_gene: NA
abundance: few
CDR3aa: CATSGRTAPYEQYF
CDR3nt: TGTGCCACCAGTGGGAGGACGGCCCCCTACGAGCAGTACTTC

v_gene: TRBV7-3
j_gene: TRBJ2-1
d_gene: TRBD2
abundance: many
CDR3aa: CASSPGTSGEQFF
CDR3nt: TGCGCCAGCAGCCCCGGGACTAGCGGTGAGCAGTTCTTC

v_gene: TRBV10-3
j_gene: TRBJ2-2
d_gene: NA
abundance: NA
CDR3aa: CATGGRTTGELFF
CDR3nt: TGTGCCACCGGAGGCAGGACCACCGGGGAGCTGTTTTTT

v_gene: TRBV4-2
j_gene: TRBJ2-7
d_gene: TRBD1
abundance: NA
CDR3aa: CASSPRTGATYEQYF
CDR3nt: TGTGCCAGCAGCCCCAGGACAGGGGCGACCTACGAGCAGTACTTC

v_gene: TRBV10-3
j_gene: TRBJ1-3
d_gene: TRBD1
abundance: few
CDR3aa: CAVNRGDSGNTIYF
CDR3nt: TGTGCCGTAAACAGGGGCGATAGTGGAAACACCATATATTTT

v_gene: TRBV3-1
j_gene: TRBJ2-7
d_gene: NA
abundance: NA
CDR3aa: CASSQDPSNSYEQYF
CDR3nt: TGTGCCAGCAGCCAAGATCCGAGTAACTCCTACGAGCAGTACTTC

v_gene: TRBV28
j_gene: TRBJ2-7
d_gene: NA
abundance: few
CDR3aa: CASSWRIRIGEQYF
CDR3nt: TGTGCCAGCAGTTGGAGGATCCGCATTGGCGAGCAGTACTTC

v_gene: TRBV15
j_gene: TRBJ1-1
d_gene: NA
abundance: many
CDR3aa: CATSNRVAVDTEAFF
CDR3nt: TGTGCCACCAGCAATAGGGTGGCAGTAGACACTGAAGCTTTCTTT

v_gene: TRBV12-3/TRBV12-4
j_gene: TRBJ2-5
d_gene: NA
abundance: once
CDR3aa: CASSLRSGQLQETQYF
CDR3nt: TGTGCCAGCAGTTTAAGAAGCGGCCAACTACAAGAGACCCAGTACTTC

v_gene: TRBV20-1
j_gene: TRBJ1-1
d_gene: TRBD1
abundance: NA
CDR3aa: CSATTGVPEAFF
CDR3nt: TGCAGTGCAACTACAGGGGTCCCTGAAGCTTTCTTT

v_gene: TRBV5-1
j_gene: TRBJ2-3
d_gene: NA
abundance: NA
CDR3aa: CASSLQGVTTDTQYF
CDR3nt: TGCGCCAGCTCGTTACAGGGCGTAACCACAGATACGCAGTATTTT

v_gene: TRBV29-1
j_gene: TRBJ1-1
d_gene: NA
abundance: NA
CDR3aa: CSVEDWMVYTEAFF
CDR3nt: TGCAGCGTTGAGGACTGGATGGTATACACTGAAGCTTTCTTT

v_gene: TRBV2
j_gene: TRBJ2-7
d_gene: NA
abundance: NA
CDR3aa: CASRITWVYEQYF
CDR3nt: TGTGCCAGCAGAATAACGTGGGTCTACGAGCAGTACTTC

v_gene: TRBV5-4
j_gene: TRBJ2-1
d_gene: TRBD2
abundance: NA
CDR3aa: CASSLGSGNSYNEQFF
CDR3nt: TGTGCCAGCAGCTTGGGTAGCGGGAATTCCTACAATGAGCAGTTCTTC

v_gene: TRBV25-1
j_gene: TRBJ1-1
d_gene: TRBD1
abundance: few
CDR3aa: CASSDRGPGEAFF
CDR3nt: TGTGCCAGCAGTGACAGGGGGCCAGGTGAAGCTTTCTTT

v_gene: TRBV6-5
j_gene: TRBJ2-1
d_gene: NA
abundance: NA
CDR3aa: CASSLEGTYNEQFF
CDR3nt: TGTGCCAGCAGTTTAGAGGGGACCTACAATGAGCAGTTCTTC